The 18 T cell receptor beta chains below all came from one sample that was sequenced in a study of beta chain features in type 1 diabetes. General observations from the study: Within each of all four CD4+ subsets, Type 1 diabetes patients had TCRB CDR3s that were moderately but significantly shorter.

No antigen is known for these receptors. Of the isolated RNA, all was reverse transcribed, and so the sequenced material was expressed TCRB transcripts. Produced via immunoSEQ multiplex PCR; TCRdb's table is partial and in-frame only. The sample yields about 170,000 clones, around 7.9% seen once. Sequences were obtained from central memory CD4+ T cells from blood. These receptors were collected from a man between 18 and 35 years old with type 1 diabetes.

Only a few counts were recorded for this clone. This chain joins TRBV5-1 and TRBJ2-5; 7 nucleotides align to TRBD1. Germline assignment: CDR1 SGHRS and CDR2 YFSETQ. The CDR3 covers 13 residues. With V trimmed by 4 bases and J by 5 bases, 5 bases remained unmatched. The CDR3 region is CASSRTGWETQYF. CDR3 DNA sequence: TGCGCCAGCAGCCGGACAGGTTGGGAGACCCAGTACTTC.

CDR3 protein: CASSLEAGGYNEQFF. The CDR3 DNA is TGCGCCAGCAGCTTGGAGGCGGGGGGGTACAATGAGCAGTTCTTC. The V gene is TRBV5-1, the J gene TRBJ2-1; 9 bases line up with TRBD2. Trimming took 0 bases from V and 4 from J; bases not matched to a gene: 2. Germline CDR1 and CDR2: SGHRS and YFSETQ. The CDR3 totals 15 residues. Using reference TRBV5-1 and TRBJ2-1 for the parts outside the CDR3, the full variable domain is KAGVTQTPRYLIKTRGQQVTLSCSPISGHRSVSWYQQTPGQGLQFLFEYFSETQRNKGNFPGRFSGRQFSNSRSEMNVSTLELGDSALYLCASSLEAGGYNEQFFGPGTRLTVL.

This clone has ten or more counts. CDR3 loop: CASSPSEEGRTEAFF. The CDR3, as DNA: TGTGCCAGCTCACCATCCGAGGAGGGACGGACTGAAGCTTTCTTT. V usage is TRBV18 and J usage is TRBJ1-1, with a tentative D call TRBD1 (5 bases). The CDR3 sequence is 15 residues long. CDR1 KGHSH and CDR2 LQKENI come from the germline V gene. With 2 bases removed from V and 5 bases from J, the gap between germline ends came to 15 bases. The variable domain in full, with the rest retrieved from reference TRBV18 and TRBJ1-1, is NAGVMQNPRHLVRRRGQEARLRCSPMKGHSHVYWYRQLPEEGLKFMVYLQKENIIDESGMPKERFSAEFPKEGPSILRIQQVVRGDSAAYFCASSPSEEGRTEAFFGQGTRLTVV.

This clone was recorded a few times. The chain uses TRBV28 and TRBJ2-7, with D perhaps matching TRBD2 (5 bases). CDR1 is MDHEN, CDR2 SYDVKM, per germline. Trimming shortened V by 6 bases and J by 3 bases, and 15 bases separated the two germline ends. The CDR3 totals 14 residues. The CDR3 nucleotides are TGTGCCAGCAGGAGTACCGGGATCCTCTACGAGCAGTACTTC. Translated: CASRSTGILYEQYF.

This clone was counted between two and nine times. Here the CDR3 DNA reads TGCGCCAGCAGCTTGGGATCCAGCGGGGGCGGAGAGACCCAGTACTTC. Translation: CASSLGSSGGGETQYF. The chain couples TRBV5-1 to TRBJ2-5, with 8 positions matching TRBD2. Trimming took 0 bases from V and 4 from J; bases not matched to a gene: 8. This CDR3 has 16 amino acids. Germline CDR1 reads SGHRS; CDR2 reads YFSETQ.

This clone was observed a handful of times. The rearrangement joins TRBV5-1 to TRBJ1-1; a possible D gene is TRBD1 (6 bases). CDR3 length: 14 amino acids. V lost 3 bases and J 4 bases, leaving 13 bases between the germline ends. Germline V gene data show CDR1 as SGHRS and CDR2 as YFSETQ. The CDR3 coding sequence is TGCGCCAGCAGCTCGACAGGATCCGGCACTGAAGCTTTCTTT. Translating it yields CASSSTGSGTEAFF.

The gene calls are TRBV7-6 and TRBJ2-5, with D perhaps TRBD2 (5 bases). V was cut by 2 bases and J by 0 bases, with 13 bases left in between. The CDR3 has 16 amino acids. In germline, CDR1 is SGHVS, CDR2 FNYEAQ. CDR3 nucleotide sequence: TGTGCCAGCAGCTTAATGCCCTCGGGGAACCAAGAGACCCAGTACTTC. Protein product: CASSLMPSGNQETQYF.

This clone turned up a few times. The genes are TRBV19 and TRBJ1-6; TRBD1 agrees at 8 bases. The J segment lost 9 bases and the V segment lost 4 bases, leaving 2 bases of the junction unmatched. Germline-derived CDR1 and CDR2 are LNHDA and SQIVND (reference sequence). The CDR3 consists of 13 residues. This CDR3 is CASSTTGVSPLHF. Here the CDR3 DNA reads TGTGCCAGTAGTACGACAGGGGTTTCACCCCTCCACTTT.

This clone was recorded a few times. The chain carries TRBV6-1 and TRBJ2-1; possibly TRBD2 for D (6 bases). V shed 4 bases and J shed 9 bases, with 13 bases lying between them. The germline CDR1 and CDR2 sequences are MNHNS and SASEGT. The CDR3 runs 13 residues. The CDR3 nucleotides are TGTGCCAGCAGTGCTACTAGCATGACTGAGCAGTTCTTC. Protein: CASSATSMTEQFF.

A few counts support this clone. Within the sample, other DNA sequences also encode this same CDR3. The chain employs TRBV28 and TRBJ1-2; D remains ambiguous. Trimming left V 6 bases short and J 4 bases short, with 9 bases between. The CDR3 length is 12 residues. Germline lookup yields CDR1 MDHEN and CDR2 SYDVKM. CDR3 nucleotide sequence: TGTGCCAGCAGCCTGAGACTCTATGGCTACACCTTC. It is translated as CASSLRLYGYTF.

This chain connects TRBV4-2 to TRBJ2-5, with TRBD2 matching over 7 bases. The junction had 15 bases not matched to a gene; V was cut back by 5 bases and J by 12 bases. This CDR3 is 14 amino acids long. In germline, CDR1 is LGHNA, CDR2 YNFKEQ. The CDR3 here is CASSELAGGGLKYF. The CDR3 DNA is TGTGCCAGCAGCGAATTAGCGGGCGGAGGACTTAAGTACTTC.

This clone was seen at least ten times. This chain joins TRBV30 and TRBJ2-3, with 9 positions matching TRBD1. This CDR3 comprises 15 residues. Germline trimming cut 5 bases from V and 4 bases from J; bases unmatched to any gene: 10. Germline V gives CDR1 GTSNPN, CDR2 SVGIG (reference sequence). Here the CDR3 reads CAWGTGTGSPDTQYF. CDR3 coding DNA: TGTGCCTGGGGAACCGGGACAGGGTCCCCAGATACGCAGTATTTT.

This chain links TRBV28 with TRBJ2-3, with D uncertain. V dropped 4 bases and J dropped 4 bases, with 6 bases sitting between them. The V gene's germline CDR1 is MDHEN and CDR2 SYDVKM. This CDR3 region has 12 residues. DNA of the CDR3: TGTGCCAGCAGTTCCTACTCAGATACGCAGTATTTT. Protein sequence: CASSSYSDTQYF.

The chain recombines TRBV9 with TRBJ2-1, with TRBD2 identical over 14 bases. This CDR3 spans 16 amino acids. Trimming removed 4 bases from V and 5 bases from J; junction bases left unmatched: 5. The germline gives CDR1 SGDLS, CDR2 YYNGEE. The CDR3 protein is CASSPMGLAGDNEQFF. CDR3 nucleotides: TGTGCCAGCAGCCCCATGGGACTAGCGGGGGACAATGAGCAGTTCTTC.

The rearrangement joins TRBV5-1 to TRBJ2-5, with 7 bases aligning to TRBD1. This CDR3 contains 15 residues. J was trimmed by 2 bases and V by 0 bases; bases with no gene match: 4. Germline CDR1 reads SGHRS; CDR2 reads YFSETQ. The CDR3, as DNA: TGCGCCAGCAGCTTGGCACAGGGGCCACAAGAGACCCAGTACTTC. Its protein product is CASSLAQGPQETQYF.

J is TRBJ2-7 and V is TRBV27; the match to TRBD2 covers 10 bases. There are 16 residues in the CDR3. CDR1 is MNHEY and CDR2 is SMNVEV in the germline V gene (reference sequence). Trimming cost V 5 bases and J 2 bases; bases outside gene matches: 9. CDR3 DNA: TGTGCCAGCAGTCCCCCGGTAGCGGGAGGACCCTACGAGCAGTACTTC. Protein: CASSPPVAGGPYEQYF.

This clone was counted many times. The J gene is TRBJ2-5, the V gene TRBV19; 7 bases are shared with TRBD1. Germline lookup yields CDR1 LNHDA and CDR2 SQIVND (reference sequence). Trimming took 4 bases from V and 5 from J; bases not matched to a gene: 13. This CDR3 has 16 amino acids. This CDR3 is CASSTLDRVRGETQYF. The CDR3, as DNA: TGTGCCAGTAGTACCCTCGACAGGGTTCGCGGGGAGACCCAGTACTTC.

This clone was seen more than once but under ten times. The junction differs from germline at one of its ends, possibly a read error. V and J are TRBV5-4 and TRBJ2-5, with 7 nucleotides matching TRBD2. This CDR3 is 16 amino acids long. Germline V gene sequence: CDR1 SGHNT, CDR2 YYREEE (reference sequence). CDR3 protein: CASSQDPPSAGRTQYF. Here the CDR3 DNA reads TGCGCCAGCAGCCAAGATCCCCCCTCAGCGGGGCGGACCCAGTACTTC.